Sequencing of this T cell receptor beta chain was carried out in a study of T-cell memory formation after mild COVID-19. Germline CDR1 reads SEHNR; CDR2 reads FQNEAQ (reference sequence). V lost 0 bases and J lost 6, with 12 bases in between. The CDR3 has 15 amino acids. There are a few counts of this clonotype. What it binds is unknown. Barcoded TCR alpha and TCR beta cDNA libraries with UMIs came from 5'RACE using constant-segment primers. One entry per CDR3 protein, called by TCRdb with MiXCR from the 5' RACE reads. The sample holds roughly 150,000 distinct CDR3 sequences, around 13% seen once. Whole-study results and caveats: Clones that got smaller from day 15 to 85 had even CD4/CD8, while clones growing later tipped toward CD4+.

The specimen was PBMCs or a T cell subset sorted from them (not recorded which). This chain joins TRBV7-9 and TRBJ2-1, with a tentative D call TRBD2 (6 bases). This receptor was taken from an adult woman who had mild COVID-19 (a few samples of this study predate the infection). Cell type and time point are not known. CDR3 amino acids: CASSLAGGARNEQFF. The CDR3 nucleotides read TGTGCCAGCAGCTTAGCGGGCGGGGCCCGCAATGAGCAGTTCTTC.